This T cell receptor (beta chain) was recovered during a study of blood T cells in healthy people across ages. Study observations and caveats: As age increased, TCR beta diversity per million T cells fell in a roughly linear fashion.

With a J-beta primer mix and a sample-barcoded 5' primer, a second PCR ran about 6 to 11 cycles. Carrying 12 random nucleotides, a template-switch adaptor labeled each individual cDNA molecule. All samples gave at least 2.5 million CDR3-containing paired-end reads. TCRdb used MiXCR to reprocess the 5' RACE reads, holding one entry per CDR3 protein. The top ten hold roughly 15% of the sample, which has fewer than 800,000 distinct CDR3 sequences, approximately 30% seen once. In its sample, this clonotype was seen many times. Its specificity is unknown. This CDR3 spans 15 amino acids. The germline gives CDR1 SGHTA, CDR2 FQGNSA. Trimming at V came to 5 bases and at J to 4 bases, leaving 5 bases not matched to a gene. About 10 milliliters of peripheral blood were drawn from each donor into EDTA-treated tubes.

Material: blood. The receptor was isolated from a woman older than 75 in good health. The gene calls are TRBV7-2 and TRBJ2-3; 11 bases line up with TRBD2. CDR3: CASSISGGAPDTQYF. Written as DNA, the CDR3 is TGTGCCAGCAGCATTAGCGGGGGGGCCCCAGATACGCAGTATTTT.